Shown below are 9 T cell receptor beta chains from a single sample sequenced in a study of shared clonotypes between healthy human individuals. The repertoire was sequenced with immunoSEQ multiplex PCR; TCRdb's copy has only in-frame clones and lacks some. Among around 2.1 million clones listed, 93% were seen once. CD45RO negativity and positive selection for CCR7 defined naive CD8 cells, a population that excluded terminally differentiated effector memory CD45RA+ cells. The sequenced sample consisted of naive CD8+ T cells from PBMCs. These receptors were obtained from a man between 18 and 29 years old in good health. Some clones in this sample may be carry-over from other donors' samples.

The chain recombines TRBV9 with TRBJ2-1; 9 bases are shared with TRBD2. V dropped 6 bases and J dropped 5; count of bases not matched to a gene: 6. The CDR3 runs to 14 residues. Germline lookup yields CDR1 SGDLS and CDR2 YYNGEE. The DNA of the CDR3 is TGTGCCAGCAACGACGCGGGAGGGGACAATGAGCAGTTCTTC. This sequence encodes CASNDAGGDNEQFF.

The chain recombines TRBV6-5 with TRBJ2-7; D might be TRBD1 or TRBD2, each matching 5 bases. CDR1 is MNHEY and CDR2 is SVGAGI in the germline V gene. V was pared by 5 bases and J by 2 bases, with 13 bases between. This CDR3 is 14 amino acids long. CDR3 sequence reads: CASSTPGPTYEQYF. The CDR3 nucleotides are TGTGCCAGCAGTACACCGGGACCGACCTACGAGCAGTACTTC.

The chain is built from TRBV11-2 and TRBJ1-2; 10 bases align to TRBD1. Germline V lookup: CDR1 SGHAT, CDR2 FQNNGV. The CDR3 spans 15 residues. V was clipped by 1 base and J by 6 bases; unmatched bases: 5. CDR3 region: CASSLGDRGLDGYTF. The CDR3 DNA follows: TGTGCCAGCAGCTTAGGCGACAGGGGGCTTGATGGCTACACCTTC.

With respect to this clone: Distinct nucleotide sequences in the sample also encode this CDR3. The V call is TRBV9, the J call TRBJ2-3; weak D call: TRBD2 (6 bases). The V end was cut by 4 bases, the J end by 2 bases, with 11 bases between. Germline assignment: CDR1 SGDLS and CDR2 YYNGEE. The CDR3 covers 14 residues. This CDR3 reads CASSPGGNTDTQYF. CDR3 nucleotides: TGTGCCAGCAGCCCTGGAGGGAACACAGATACGCAGTATTTT.

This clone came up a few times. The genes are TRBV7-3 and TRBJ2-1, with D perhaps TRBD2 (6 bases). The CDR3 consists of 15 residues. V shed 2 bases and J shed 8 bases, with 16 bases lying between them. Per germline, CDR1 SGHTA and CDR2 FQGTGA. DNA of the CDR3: TGTGCCAGCAGCTTACTGGGACTCCCTTCGGATGAGCAGTTCTTC. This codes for CASSLLGLPSDEQFF.

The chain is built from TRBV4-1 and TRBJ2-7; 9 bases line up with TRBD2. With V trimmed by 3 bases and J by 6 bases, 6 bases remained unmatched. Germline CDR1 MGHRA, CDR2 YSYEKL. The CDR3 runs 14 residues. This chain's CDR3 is CASSQRGGSLEQYF. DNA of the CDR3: TGCGCCAGCAGCCAGCGGGGGGGATCACTCGAGCAGTACTTC.

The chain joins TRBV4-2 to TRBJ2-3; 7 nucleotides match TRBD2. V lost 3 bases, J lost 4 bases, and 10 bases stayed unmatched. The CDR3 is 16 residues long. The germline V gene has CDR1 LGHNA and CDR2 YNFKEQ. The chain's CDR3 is CASSHGLGLVADTQYF. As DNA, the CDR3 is TGTGCCAGCAGCCACGGGTTAGGACTAGTAGCAGATACGCAGTATTTT.

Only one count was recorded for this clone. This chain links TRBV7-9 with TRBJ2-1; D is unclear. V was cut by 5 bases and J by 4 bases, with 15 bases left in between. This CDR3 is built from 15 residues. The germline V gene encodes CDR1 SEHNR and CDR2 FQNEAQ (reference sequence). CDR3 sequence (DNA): TGTGCCAGCAGCCATGACCCCTTAGGGTACAATGAGCAGTTCTTC. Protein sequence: CASSHDPLGYNEQFF.

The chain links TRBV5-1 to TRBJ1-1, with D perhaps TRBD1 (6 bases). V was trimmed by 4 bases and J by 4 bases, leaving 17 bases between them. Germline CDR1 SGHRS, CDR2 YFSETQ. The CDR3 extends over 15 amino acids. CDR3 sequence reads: CASSLNRDSRTEAFF. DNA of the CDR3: TGCGCCAGCAGCCTCAACAGGGATTCGCGCACTGAAGCTTTCTTT.